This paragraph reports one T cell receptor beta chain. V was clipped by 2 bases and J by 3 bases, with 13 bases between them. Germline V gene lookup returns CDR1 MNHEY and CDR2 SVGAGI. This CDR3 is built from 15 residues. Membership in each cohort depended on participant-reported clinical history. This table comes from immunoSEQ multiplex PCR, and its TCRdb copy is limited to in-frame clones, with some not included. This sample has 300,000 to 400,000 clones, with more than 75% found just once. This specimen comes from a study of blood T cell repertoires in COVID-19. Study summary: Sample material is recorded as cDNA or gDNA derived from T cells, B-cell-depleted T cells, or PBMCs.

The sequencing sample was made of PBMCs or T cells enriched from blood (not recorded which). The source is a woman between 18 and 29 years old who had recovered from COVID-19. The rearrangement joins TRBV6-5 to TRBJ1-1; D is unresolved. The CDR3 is CASSYQGGRYTEAFF. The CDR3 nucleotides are TGTGCCAGCAGTTACCAAGGAGGACGGTACACTGAAGCTTTCTTT.